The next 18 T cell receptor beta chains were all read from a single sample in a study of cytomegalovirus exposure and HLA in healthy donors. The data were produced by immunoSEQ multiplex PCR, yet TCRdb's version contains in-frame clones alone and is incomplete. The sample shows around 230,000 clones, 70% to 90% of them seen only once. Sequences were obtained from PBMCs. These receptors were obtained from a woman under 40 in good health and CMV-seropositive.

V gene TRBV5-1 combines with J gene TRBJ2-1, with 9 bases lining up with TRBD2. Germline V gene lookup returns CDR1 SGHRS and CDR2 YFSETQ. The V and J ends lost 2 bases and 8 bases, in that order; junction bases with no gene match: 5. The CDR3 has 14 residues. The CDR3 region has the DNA TGCGCCAGCAGCTTCGCGCGGGAGGGGTATGAGCAGTTCTTC. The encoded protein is CASSFAREGYEQFF. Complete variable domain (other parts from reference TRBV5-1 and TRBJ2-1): KAGVTQTPRYLIKTRGQQVTLSCSPISGHRSVSWYQQTPGQGLQFLFEYFSETQRNKGNFPGRFSGRQFSNSRSEMNVSTLELGDSALYLCASSFAREGYEQFFGPGTRLTVL.

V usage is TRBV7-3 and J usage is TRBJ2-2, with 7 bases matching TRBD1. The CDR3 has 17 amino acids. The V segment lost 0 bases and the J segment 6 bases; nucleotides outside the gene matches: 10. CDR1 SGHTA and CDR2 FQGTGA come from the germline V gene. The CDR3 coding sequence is TGTGCCAGCAGCTTAACAATCGGGACAGCTGTAGCCGGGGAGCTGTTTTTT. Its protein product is CASSLTIGTAVAGELFF. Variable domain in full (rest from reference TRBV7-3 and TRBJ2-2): GAGVSQTPSNKVTEKGKYVELRCDPISGHTALYWYRQSLGQGPEFLIYFQGTGAADDSGLPNDRFFAVRPEGSVSTLKIQRTERGDSAVYLCASSLTIGTAVAGELFFGEGSRLTVL.

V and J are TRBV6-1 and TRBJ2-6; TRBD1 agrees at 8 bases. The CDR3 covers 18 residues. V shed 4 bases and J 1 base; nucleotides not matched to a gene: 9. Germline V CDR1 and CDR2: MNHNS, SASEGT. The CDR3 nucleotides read TGTGCCAGCAGTGGACGACAGGGGCCAGGATCTGGGGCCAACGTCCTGACTTTC. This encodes CASSGRQGPGSGANVLTF.

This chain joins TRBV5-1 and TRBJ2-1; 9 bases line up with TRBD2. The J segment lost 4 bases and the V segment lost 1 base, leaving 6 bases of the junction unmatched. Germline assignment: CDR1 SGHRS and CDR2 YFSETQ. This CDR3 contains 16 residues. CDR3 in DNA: TGCGCCAGCAGCTTGCGTGCTAGCGGGACTTACAATGAGCAGTTCTTC. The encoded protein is CASSLRASGTYNEQFF.

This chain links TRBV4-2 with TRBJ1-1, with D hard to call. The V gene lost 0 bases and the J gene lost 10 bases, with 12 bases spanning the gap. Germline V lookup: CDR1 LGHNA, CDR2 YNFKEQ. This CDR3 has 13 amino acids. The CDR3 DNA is TGTGCCAGCAGCCAAGATCCGAGAGAGGGAGCTTTCTTT. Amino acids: CASSQDPREGAFF.

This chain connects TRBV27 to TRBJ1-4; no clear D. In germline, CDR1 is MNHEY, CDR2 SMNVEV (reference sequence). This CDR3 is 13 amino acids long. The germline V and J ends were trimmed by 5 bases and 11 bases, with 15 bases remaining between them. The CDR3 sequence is CASSPREGGKLFF. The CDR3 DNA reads TGTGCCAGCAGTCCCCGGGAGGGAGGGAAACTGTTTTTT.

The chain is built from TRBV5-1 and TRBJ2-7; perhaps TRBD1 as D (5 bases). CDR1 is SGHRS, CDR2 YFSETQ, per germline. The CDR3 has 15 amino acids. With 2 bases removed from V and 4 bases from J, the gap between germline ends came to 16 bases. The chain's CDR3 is CASSFGDSNSYEQYF. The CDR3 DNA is TGCGCCAGCAGCTTTGGAGACAGCAACTCTTACGAGCAGTACTTC.

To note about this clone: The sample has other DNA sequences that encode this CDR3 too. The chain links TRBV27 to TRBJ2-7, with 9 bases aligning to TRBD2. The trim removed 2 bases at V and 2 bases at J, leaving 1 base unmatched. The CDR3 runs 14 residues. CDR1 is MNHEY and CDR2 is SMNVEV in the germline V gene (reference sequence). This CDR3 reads CASSLAGGPYEQYF. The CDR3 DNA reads TGTGCCAGCAGTTTAGCGGGAGGGCCCTACGAGCAGTACTTC.

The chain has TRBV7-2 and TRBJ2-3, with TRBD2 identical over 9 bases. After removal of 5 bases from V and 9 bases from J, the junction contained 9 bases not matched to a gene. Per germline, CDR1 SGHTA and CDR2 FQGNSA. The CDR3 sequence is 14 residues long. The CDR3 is CASSTTGLATTQYF. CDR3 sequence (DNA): TGTGCCAGCAGCACGACGGGACTAGCTACAACGCAGTATTTT. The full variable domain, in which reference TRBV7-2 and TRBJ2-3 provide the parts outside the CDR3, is GAGVSQSPSNKVTEKGKDVELRCDPISGHTALYWYRQSLGQGLEFLIYFQGNSAPDKSGLPSDRFSAERTGGSVSTLTIQRTQQEDSAVYLCASSTTGLATTQYFGPGTRLTVL.

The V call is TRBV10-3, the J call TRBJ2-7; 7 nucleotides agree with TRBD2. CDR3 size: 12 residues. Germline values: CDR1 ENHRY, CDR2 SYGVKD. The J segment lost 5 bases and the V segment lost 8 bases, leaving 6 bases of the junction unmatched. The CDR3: CAILREGHEQYF. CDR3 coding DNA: TGTGCCATCCTCAGGGAGGGCCACGAGCAGTACTTC.

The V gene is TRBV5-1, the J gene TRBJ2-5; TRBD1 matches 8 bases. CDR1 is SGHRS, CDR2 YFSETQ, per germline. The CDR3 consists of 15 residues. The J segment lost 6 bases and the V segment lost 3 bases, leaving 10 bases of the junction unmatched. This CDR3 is CASSSQGARGQTQYF. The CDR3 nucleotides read TGCGCCAGCAGCTCCCAGGGGGCCCGAGGACAGACCCAGTACTTC.

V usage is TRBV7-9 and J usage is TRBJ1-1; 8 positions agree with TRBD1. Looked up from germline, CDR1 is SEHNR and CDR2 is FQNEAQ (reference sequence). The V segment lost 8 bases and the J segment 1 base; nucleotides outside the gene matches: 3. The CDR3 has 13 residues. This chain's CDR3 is CASLTGGNTEAFF. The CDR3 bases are TGTGCCAGCCTTACAGGGGGGAACACTGAAGCTTTCTTT.

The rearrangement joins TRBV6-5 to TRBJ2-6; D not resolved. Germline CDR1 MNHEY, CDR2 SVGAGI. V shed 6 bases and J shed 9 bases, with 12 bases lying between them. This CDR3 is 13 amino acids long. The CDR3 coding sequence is TGTGCCAGCAGCCCCGGCGGCCTCAACGTCCTGACTTTC. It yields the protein CASSPGGLNVLTF.

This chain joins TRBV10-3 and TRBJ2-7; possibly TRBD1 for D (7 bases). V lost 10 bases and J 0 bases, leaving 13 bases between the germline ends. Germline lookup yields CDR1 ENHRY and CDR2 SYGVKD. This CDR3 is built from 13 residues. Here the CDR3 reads CATLRGDSYEQYF. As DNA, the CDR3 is TGTGCCACCCTCAGGGGGGACTCCTACGAGCAGTACTTC.

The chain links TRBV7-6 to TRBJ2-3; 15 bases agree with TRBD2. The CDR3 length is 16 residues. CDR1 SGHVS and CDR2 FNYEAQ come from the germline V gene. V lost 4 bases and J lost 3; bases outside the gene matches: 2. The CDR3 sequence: CASSSGLAGGTDTQYF. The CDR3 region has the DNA TGTGCCAGCAGCTCGGGACTAGCGGGAGGAACAGATACGCAGTATTTT.

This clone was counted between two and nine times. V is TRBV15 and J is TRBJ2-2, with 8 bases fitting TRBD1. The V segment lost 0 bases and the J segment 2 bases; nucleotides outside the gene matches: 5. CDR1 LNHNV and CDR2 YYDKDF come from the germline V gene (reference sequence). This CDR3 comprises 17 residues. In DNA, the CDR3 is TGTGCCACCAGCAGAGAACTTGGACAGGGAAACACCGGGGAGCTGTTTTTT. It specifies CATSRELGQGNTGELFF. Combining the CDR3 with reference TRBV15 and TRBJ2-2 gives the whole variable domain DAMVIQNPRYQVTQFGKPVTLSCSQTLNHNVMYWYQQKSSQAPKLLFHYYDKDFNNEADTPDNFQSRRPNTSFCFLDIRSPGLGDTAMYLCATSRELGQGNTGELFFGEGSRLTVL.

The CDR3 protein is CASSLVIGQLNTEAFF. Here the CDR3 DNA reads TGCGCCAGCAGCTTGGTTATTGGACAGCTGAACACTGAAGCTTTCTTT. This chain joins TRBV5-1 and TRBJ1-1, with D possibly TRBD1 on 6 matching bases. Trimming took 0 bases from V and 0 from J, leaving 12 bases between them. The CDR3 contains 16 residues. Germline V gives CDR1 SGHRS, CDR2 YFSETQ. Looking up the rest from reference TRBV5-1 and TRBJ1-1 gives the full variable domain: KAGVTQTPRYLIKTRGQQVTLSCSPISGHRSVSWYQQTPGQGLQFLFEYFSETQRNKGNFPGRFSGRQFSNSRSEMNVSTLELGDSALYLCASSLVIGQLNTEAFFGQGTRLTVV.

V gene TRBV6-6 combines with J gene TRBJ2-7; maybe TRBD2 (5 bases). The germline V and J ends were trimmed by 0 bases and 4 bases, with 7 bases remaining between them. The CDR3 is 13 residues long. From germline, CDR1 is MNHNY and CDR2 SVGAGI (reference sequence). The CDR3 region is CASSYSGNYEQYF. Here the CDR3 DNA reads TGTGCCAGCAGTTACTCCGGGAATTACGAGCAGTACTTC.